These 7 T cell receptor beta chains share one sample of origin, sequenced in a study of graft-versus-host responses after intestinal transplantation. The protocol was immunoSEQ multiplex PCR, while the TCRdb copy is restricted to in-frame clones and leaves out a portion. The sample lists about 13,000 clones; approximately 40% were seen once. The sample in question was alloreactive CD4+ T cells from a mixed lymphocyte reaction culture, obtained before intestinal transplant. The subset: CFSE-low proliferating T cells sorted from roughly six-day pre-transplant mixed lymphocyte reaction (GvH or HvG direction). The receptors derive from a human patient who received an intestinal transplant.

The V gene is TRBV27, the J gene TRBJ2-5; a weak D match, TRBD1 (5 bases). V was pared by 4 bases and J by 2 bases, with 8 bases between. Germline lookup yields CDR1 MNHEY and CDR2 SMNVEV (reference sequence). CDR3 length: 13 residues. The CDR3 DNA reads as TGTGCCAGCAGTTCGACAGTTCAAGAGACCCAGTACTTC. Its protein product is CASSSTVQETQYF.

This clone has a handful of counts. The chain carries TRBV7-2 and TRBJ1-5; TRBD1 might be the D (5 bases). The CDR3 loop spans 15 amino acids. Germline values: CDR1 SGHTA, CDR2 FQGNSA. V was clipped by 6 bases and J by 0 bases, with 12 bases between them. CDR3 amino acids: CASSWQGDSNQPQHF. In nucleotides, the CDR3 is TGTGCCAGCAGTTGGCAGGGTGATAGCAATCAGCCCCAGCATTTT.

This clone showed up just a few times. V gene TRBV5-1 combines with J gene TRBJ1-2, with D tentatively TRBD1 (6 bases). Germline lookup yields CDR1 SGHRS and CDR2 YFSETQ. V dropped 0 bases and J dropped 1 base, with 10 bases sitting between them. CDR3 length equals 15 residues. CDR3 region: CASSLDNRVNYGYTF. As DNA, the CDR3 is TGCGCCAGCAGCTTGGACAACAGGGTTAACTATGGCTACACCTTC.

This chain uses TRBV5-1 with TRBJ2-1, with TRBD2 matching 13 bases. V was clipped by 3 bases and J by 5 bases; unmatched bases: 20. Looked up from germline, CDR1 is SGHRS and CDR2 is YFSETQ. The CDR3 totals 21 residues. Here the CDR3 DNA reads TGCGCCAGCAGCTCGACGCCTATACCGGGACTAGCGGGGCTCAAGAACAATGAGCAGTTCTTC. This gives the protein CASSSTPIPGLAGLKNNEQFF.

This clone was detected a few times. The genes are TRBV5-5 and TRBJ1-6; D is unresolved. Germline CDR1 reads SGHKS; CDR2 reads YYEKEE (reference sequence). CDR3 length: 14 amino acids. Trimming removed 5 bases at V and 9 bases at J, with 15 bases between. In nucleotides, the CDR3 is TGTGCCAGCAGGTTACAGCAGTTGAGTTCACCCCTCCACTTT. This translates into CASRLQQLSSPLHF.

This clone was detected only a few times. The chain couples TRBV5-1 to TRBJ2-3; tentatively, D is TRBD1 (5 bases). CDR1 SGHRS and CDR2 YFSETQ come from the germline V gene. The V end lost 0 bases, the J end lost 4 bases, and 9 bases lay between the germline ends. The CDR3 length is 14 residues. CDR3 bases: TGCGCCAGCAGCTTGGCGCAGGGCCCAGATACGCAGTATTTT. It codes for CASSLAQGPDTQYF.

V and J are TRBV19 and TRBJ1-2; possible D gene TRBD1, 6 bases. The CDR3 is 18 amino acids. Trimming pared 6 bases from V and 1 base from J, leaving 24 bases between. Per germline, CDR1 LNHDA and CDR2 SQIVND (reference sequence). DNA for the CDR3: TGTGCCAGTAGCATATCTGCCGTGCAGGGGCCTGTTAACTATGGCTACACCTTC. Translated, it gives CASSISAVQGPVNYGYTF.